This T cell receptor beta chain emerged from a study of blood T cell repertoires in COVID-19. Germline CDR1 and CDR2: SGHTA and FQGNSA. The CDR3 totals 14 residues. The J segment lost 2 bases and the V segment lost 4 bases, leaving 4 bases of the junction unmatched. Authors' data handling: Reference gene primer amplification yielded estimated nucleated cell counts. The table came from immunoSEQ multiplex PCR; TCRdb's copy has only in-frame clones and leaves some out. D and trimming come from the DNA, and the V and J calls and clone size come from that table. The table includes about 370,000 clones, roughly nine tenths detected once. Clinical history reported by participants formed the basis on which cohorts were assigned. The study counted Cohort 3 donors as recovered given two negative PCRs, clearance, or symptom resolution.

The receptor was derived from a man between 18 and 35 years old who had recovered from COVID-19. The chain combines TRBV7-2 with TRBJ2-7; TRBD1 matches 8 bases. The specimen was PBMCs or T cells enriched from blood (not recorded which). Here the CDR3 DNA reads TGTGCCAGCAGCTCCGGGACAGGTCCCTACGAGCAGTACTTC. Translated, it gives CASSSGTGPYEQYF.